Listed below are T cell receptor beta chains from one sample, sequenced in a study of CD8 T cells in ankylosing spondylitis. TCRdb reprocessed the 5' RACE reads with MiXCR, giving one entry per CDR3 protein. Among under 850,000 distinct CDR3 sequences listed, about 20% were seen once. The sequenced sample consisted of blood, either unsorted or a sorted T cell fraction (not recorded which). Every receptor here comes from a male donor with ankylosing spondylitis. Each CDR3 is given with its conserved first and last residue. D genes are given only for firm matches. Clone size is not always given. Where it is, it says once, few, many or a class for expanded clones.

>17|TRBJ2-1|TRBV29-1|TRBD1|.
CSAGNVAGGIAYNEQFF
TGCAGCGCAGGAAACGTGGCAGGGGGTATAGCCTACAATGAGCAGTTCTTC
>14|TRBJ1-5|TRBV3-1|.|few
CASSQARSNQPQHF
TGTGCCAGCAGCCAAGCCAGAAGCAATCAGCCCCAGCATTTT
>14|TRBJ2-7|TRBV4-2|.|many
CASSQEGLRYEQYF
TGTGCCAGCAGCCAAGAGGGTTTGCGCTACGAGCAGTACTTC
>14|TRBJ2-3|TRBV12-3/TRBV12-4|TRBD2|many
CASSPGLAADTQYF
TGTGCCAGCAGCCCGGGACTAGCAGCAGATACGCAGTATTTT
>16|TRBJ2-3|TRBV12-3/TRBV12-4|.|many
CATSRDGGDSTDTQYF
TGTGCCACCTCCCGGGACGGGGGCGATAGCACAGATACGCAGTATTTT
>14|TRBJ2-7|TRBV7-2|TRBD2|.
CASSFAGGAYEQYF
TGTGCCAGCAGCTTCGCGGGGGGGGCTTACGAGCAGTACTTC
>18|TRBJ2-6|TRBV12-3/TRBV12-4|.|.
CASSLASSPSSGANVLTF
TGTGCCAGCAGTTTAGCCTCTTCCCCCAGCTCTGGGGCCAACGTCCTGACTTTC
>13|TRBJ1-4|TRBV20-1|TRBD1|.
CSARDRGNEKLFF
TGCAGTGCGCGGGACAGGGGGAATGAAAAACTGTTTTTT
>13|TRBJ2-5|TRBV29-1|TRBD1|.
CSVTGKIQETQYF
TGCAGCGTGACAGGGAAGATCCAAGAGACCCAGTACTTC
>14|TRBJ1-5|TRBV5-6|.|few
CASSLSTGTQPQHF
TGTGCCAGCAGCTTGTCCACAGGGACGCAGCCCCAGCATTTT
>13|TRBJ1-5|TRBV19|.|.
CASTPQGGQPQHF
TGTGCCAGTACCCCCCAGGGTGGACAGCCCCAGCATTTT
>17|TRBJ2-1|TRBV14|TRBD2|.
CASSQASGGFSYNEQFF
TGTGCCAGCAGCCAAGCTAGCGGGGGTTTCTCCTACAATGAGCAGTTCTTC
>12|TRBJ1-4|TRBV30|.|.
CASAGTAEKLFF
TGTGCAAGCGCCGGGACGGCTGAAAAACTGTTTTTT
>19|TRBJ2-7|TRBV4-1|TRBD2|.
CASSQDHLAGEQPAYEQYF
TGCGCCAGCAGCCAAGATCACCTAGCGGGAGAGCAACCCGCCTACGAGCAGTACTTC
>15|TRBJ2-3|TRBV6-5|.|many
CASSYQGYVTDTQYF
TGTGCCAGCAGTTACCAGGGGTATGTCACAGATACGCAGTATTTT
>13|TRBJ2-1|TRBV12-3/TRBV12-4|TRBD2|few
CASREGTNSEQFF
TGTGCCAGCAGGGAGGGGACTAACTCAGAGCAGTTCTTC
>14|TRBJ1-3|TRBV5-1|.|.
CASSWSAEGNTIYF
TGCGCCAGCAGCTGGTCAGCAGAAGGAAACACCATATATTTT
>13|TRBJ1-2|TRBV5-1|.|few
CASSFRTVDGYTF
TGCGCCAGCAGCTTCCGGACAGTCGATGGCTACACCTTC
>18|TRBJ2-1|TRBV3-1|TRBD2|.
CASSQGAVLAASYNEQFF
TGTGCCAGCAGCCAAGGAGCAGTGCTAGCGGCCTCCTACAATGAGCAGTTCTTC
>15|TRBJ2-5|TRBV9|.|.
CASSVGGGAGETQYF
TGTGCCAGCAGCGTAGGAGGGGGGGCCGGAGAGACCCAGTACTTC
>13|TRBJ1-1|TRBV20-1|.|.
CSASMPPNTEAFF
TGCAGTGCCTCGATGCCCCCGAACACTGAAGCTTTCTTT
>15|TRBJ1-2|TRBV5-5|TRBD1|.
CASSLITGGNYGYTF
TGTGCCAGCAGCTTGATTACAGGGGGTAACTATGGCTACACCTTC
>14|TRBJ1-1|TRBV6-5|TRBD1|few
CASSYPQGATEAFF
TGTGCCAGCAGTTACCCCCAGGGGGCAACTGAAGCTTTCTTT
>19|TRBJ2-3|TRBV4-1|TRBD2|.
CASSQERLAGSTSTDTQYF
TGCGCCAGCAGCCAAGAAAGACTAGCGGGCTCGACTAGCACAGATACGCAGTATTTT
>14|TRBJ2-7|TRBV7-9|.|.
CASSLVGGHYEQYF
TGTGCCAGCAGCTTAGTAGGGGGTCACTACGAGCAGTACTTC
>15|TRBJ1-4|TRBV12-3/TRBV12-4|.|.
CASSPSYIGNEKLFF
TGTGCCAGCAGTCCCTCTTACATCGGTAATGAAAAACTGTTTTTT
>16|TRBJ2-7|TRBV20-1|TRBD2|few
CSVSTGLAGGPHEQYF
TGCAGTGTCAGCACCGGACTAGCGGGAGGGCCCCACGAGCAGTACTTC
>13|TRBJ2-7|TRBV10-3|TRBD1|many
CAIRPTGTYEQYF
TGTGCCATCAGGCCGACAGGGACCTACGAGCAGTACTTC
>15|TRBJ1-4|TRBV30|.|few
CAWSGTGATNEKLFF
TGTGCCTGGAGTGGTACAGGTGCCACTAATGAAAAACTGTTTTTT
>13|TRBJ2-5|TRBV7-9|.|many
CASSRGDAETQYF
TGTGCCAGCAGCCGAGGGGACGCGGAGACCCAGTACTTC
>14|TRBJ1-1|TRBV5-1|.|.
CASSRASEPTEAFF
TGCGCCAGCAGCCGCGCCTCGGAGCCTACTGAAGCTTTCTTT
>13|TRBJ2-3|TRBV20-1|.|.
CSARATGTDTQYF
TGCAGTGCTAGAGCGACGGGCACAGATACGCAGTATTTT
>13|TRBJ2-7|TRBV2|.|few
CASQKRVDYEQYF
TGTGCCAGCCAAAAAAGGGTAGACTACGAGCAGTACTTC
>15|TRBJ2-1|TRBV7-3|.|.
CASAPDGGAYNEQFF
TGTGCCAGCGCCCCGGACGGGGGAGCATACAATGAGCAGTTCTTC
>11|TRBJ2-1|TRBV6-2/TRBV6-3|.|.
CASTDWDKQFF
TGTGCCAGCACCGACTGGGACAAACAGTTCTTC
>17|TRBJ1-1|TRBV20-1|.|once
CSARDERGRGRSTEAFF
TGCAGTGCTAGAGATGAAAGGGGTCGGGGGCGGAGTACTGAAGCTTTCTTT
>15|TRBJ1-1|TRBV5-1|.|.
CASSPRPGARTEAFF
TGCGCCAGCAGCCCCCGCCCCGGCGCGAGGACTGAAGCTTTCTTT
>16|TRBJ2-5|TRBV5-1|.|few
CASSRAPDTGRETQYF
TGCGCCAGCAGCCGAGCCCCGGACACGGGGCGGGAGACCCAGTACTTC
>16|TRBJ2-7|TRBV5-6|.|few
CASSLEGVTASYEQYF
TGTGCCAGCAGCTTGGAGGGGGTAACAGCGTCCTACGAGCAGTACTTC
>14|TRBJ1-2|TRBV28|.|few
CASSSPPDTDGYTF
TGTGCCAGCAGTTCCCCCCCTGACACTGATGGCTACACCTTC
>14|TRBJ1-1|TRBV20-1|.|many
CSPRGGGMNTEAFF
TGCAGCCCCCGGGGGGGAGGGATGAACACTGAAGCTTTCTTT
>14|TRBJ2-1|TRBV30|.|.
CAWSPSIVNNEQFF
TGTGCCTGGAGTCCTAGTATAGTAAACAATGAGCAGTTCTTC
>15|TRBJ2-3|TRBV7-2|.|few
CASRLGGTIADTQYF
TGTGCCAGCAGATTGGGTGGTACCATCGCAGATACGCAGTATTTT
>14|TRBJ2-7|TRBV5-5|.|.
CASSLGQVSYAQYF
TGTGCCAGCAGCCTCGGGCAGGTCTCCTACGCGCAGTACTTC
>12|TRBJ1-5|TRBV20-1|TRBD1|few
CNLTGANQPQHF
TGCAACCTCACAGGGGCTAATCAGCCCCAGCATTTT
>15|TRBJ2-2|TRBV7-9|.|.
CASSLAETWTGELFF
TGTGCCAGCAGCTTAGCTGAAACGTGGACCGGGGAGCTGTTTTTT
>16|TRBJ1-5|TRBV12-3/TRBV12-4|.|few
CASSLVSDYSNQPQHF
TGTGCCAGCAGTTTAGTGTCCGATTATAGCAATCAGCCCCAGCATTTT
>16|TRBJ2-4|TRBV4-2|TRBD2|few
CASSQEGRERTNIQYF
TGTGCCAGCAGCCAAGAGGGGCGGGAGAGAACAAACATTCAGTACTTC